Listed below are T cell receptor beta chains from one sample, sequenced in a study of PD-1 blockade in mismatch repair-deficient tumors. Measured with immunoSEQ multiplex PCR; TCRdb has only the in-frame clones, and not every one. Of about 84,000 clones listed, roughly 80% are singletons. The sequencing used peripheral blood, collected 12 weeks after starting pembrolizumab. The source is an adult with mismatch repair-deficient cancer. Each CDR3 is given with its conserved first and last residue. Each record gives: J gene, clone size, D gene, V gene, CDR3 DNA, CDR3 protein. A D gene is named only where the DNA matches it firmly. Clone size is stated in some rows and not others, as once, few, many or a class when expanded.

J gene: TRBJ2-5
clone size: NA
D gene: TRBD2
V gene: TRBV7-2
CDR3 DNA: TGTGCCAGCAGCCTAGAGGCCCAGGGAGGGGAGACCCAGTACTTC
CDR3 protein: CASSLEAQGGETQYF

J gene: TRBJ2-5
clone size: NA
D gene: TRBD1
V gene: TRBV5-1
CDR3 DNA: TGCGCCAGCAGCTTACAGGGGGGCAGAGAGACCCAGTACTTC
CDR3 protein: CASSLQGGRETQYF

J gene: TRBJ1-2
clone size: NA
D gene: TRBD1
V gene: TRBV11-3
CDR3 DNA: TGTGCCAGCAGCTTAGGGACAGGCTATGGCTACACCTTC
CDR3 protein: CASSLGTGYGYTF

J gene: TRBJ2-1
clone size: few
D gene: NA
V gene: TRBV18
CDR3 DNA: TGTGCCAGCTCACGCAGCGGGACAGGTCTCGATGAGCAGTTCTTC
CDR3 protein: CASSRSGTGLDEQFF

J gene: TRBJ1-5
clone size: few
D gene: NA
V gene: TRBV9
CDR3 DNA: TGTGCCAGCAGCGTAGATCACAATCAGCCCCAGCATTTT
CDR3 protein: CASSVDHNQPQHF

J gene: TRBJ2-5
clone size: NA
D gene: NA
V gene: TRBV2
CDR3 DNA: TGTGCCAGCAGTGAAGCGGGCTTTGAGACCCAGTACTTC
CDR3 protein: CASSEAGFETQYF

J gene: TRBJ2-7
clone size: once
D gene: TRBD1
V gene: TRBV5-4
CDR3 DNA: TGTGCCAGCAGCTTCCCGGGACAGAGACACTACGAGCAGTACTTC
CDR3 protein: CASSFPGQRHYEQYF

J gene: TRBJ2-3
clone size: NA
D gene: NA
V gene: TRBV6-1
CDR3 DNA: TGTGCCAGCAGTGACCGAGGGGCAGATACGCAGTATTTT
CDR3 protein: CASSDRGADTQYF

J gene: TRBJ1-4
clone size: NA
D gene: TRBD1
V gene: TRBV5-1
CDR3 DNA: TGCGCCAGCAGCCCGGGACAGGGGGCGTCGGTTGAAAAACTGTTTTTT
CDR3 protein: CASSPGQGASVEKLFF

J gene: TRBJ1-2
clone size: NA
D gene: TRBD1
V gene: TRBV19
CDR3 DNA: TGTGCCAGTAGTACGTGGCCGGGGACAGGGATGAGAGGGTATGGCTACACCTTC
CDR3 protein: CASSTWPGTGMRGYGYTF

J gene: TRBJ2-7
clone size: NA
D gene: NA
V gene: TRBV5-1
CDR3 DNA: TGCGCCAGCTGGGACCCCTTGGGGACCTACGAGCAGTACTTC
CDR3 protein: CASWDPLGTYEQYF

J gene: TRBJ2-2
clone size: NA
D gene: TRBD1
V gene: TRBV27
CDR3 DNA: TGTGCCAGCAGTCCGGACAGGGGGCACGCTATGAACACCGGGGAGCTGTTTTTT
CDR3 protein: CASSPDRGHAMNTGELFF

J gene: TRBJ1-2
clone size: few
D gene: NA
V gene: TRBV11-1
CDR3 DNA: TGTGCCAGCAGCTATGGACCCGTGGGGTATGGCTACACCTTC
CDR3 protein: CASSYGPVGYGYTF

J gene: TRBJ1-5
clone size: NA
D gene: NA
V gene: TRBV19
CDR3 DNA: TGTGCCAGTAGTATTTTGGGGGGGGCAAGCAATCAGCCCCAGCATTTT
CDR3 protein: CASSILGGASNQPQHF

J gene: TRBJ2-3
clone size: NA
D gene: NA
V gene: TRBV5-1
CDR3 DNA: TGCGCCAGCAGCTTTAATTTTTCAGATACGCAGTATTTT
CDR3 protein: CASSFNFSDTQYF

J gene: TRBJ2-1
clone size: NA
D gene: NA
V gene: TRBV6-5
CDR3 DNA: TGTGCCAGCAGCTGGGTCTTCGCGGCTCCAAATGAGCAGTTCTTC
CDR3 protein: CASSWVFAAPNEQFF

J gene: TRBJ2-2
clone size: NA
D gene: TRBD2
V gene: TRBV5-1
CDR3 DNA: TGCGCCAGCAGCTTGGTACTAGCGGGACACACCGGGGAGCTGTTTTTT
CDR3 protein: CASSLVLAGHTGELFF

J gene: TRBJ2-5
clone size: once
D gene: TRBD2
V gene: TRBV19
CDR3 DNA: TGTGCCAGTAGTATAGGCGGGGGACCCCTGCTTGGGACCCAGTACTTC
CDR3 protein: CASSIGGGPLLGTQYF

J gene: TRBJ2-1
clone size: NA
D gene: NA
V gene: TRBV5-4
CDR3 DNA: TGTGCCAGCACCAGGACCAAGGGCTCCTACAATGAGCAGTTCTTC
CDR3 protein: CASTRTKGSYNEQFF

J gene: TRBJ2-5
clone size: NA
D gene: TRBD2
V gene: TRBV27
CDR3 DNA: TGTGCCAGCAGTTTACGGGGGAGGGATGGGCAGGGCAGGGCGAAGACCCAGTACTTC
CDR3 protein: CASSLRGRDGQGRAKTQYF

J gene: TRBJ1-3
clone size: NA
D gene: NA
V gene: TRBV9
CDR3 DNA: TGTGCCAGCAGCCCAGGAAGCTCTGGAAACACCATATATTTT
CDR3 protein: CASSPGSSGNTIYF

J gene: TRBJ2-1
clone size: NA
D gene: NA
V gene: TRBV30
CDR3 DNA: TGTGCCTGGAGTTTGGGTCTAGCGCCGTACAATGAGCAGTTCTTC
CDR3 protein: CAWSLGLAPYNEQFF

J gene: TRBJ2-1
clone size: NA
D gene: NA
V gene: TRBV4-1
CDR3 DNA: TGCGCCAGCAGCCAAGATATTAACTGGAGCTCCTACAATGAGCAGTTCTTC
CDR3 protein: CASSQDINWSSYNEQFF

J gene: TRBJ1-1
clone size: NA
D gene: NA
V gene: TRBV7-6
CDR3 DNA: TGTGCCAGCAGCTTAAGCCCTGCGAGCACTGAAGCTTTCTTT
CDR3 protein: CASSLSPASTEAFF

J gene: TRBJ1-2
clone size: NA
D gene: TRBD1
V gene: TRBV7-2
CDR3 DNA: TGTGCCAGCAGCCACCGCGACAGGGGTGGCTACACCTTC
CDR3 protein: CASSHRDRGGYTF

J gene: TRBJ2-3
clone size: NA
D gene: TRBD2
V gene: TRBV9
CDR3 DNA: TGTGCCAGCAGCGTGGGCGGACTAGCGGGCACGGGGGACACAGATACGCAGTATTTT
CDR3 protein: CASSVGGLAGTGDTDTQYF

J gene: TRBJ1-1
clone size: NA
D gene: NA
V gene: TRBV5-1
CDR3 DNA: TGCGCCAGCAGCTTGGCCCGATCGGACACTGAAGCTTTCTTT
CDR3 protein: CASSLARSDTEAFF

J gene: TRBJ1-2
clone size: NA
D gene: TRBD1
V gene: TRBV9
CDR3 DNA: TGTGCCAGCAGCGTAAGACAGGGAGCGGGGGATGGCTACACCTTC
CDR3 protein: CASSVRQGAGDGYTF

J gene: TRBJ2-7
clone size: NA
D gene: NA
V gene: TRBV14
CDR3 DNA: TGTGCCAGCAGCCCCCTAGGACCAGCAGCCTACGAGCAGTACTTC
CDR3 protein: CASSPLGPAAYEQYF

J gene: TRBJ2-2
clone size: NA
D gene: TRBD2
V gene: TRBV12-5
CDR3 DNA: TGTGCTAGTGGTTCAGGACTAGCCTTGAACACCGGGGAGCTGTTTTTT
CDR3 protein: CASGSGLALNTGELFF

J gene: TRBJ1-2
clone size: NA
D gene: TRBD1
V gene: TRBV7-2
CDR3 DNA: TGCGCCAGCAGCTCCCAACCCCCGGGAAGGACAGGGGACGGCTACACCTTC
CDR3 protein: CASSSQPPGRTGDGYTF

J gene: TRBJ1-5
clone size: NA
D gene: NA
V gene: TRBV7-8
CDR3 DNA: TGTGCCAGCAGCTTAGTTTCTGCCCGAAATCAGCCCCAGCATTTT
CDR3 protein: CASSLVSARNQPQHF

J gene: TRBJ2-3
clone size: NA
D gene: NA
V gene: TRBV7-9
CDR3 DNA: TGTGCCAGCAGCTTGGTGGGATTACTGGATACGCAGTATTTT
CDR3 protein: CASSLVGLLDTQYF

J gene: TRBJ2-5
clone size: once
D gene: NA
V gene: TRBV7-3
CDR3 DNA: TGTGCCAGCAGCTTTGGGGGGACAGAAGAAGAGACCCAGTACTTC
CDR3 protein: CASSFGGTEEETQYF

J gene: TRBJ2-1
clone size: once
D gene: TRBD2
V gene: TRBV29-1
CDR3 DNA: TGCAGCGTTGGGACGGGGGGTCTGGATGAGCAGTTCTTC
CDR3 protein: CSVGTGGLDEQFF

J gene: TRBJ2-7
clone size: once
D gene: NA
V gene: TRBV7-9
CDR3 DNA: TGTGCCAGCACCGGCGGGCTGTTAACCTACGAGCAGTACTTC
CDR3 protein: CASTGGLLTYEQYF

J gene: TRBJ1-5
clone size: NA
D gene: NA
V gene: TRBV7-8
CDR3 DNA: TGTGCCAGCAGCTTAGCCGGAGGGGCTAGCAATCAGCCCCAGCATTTT
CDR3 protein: CASSLAGGASNQPQHF

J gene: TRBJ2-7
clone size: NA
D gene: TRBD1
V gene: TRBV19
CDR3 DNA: TGTGCCAGTAACAGGGGGGCAGGGCCCTACGAGCAGTACTTC
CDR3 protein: CASNRGAGPYEQYF

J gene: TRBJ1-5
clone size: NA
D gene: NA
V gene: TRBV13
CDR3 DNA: TGTGCCAGCAGCGAAGGACAAGGAGGCAATCAGCCCCAGCATTTT
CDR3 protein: CASSEGQGGNQPQHF

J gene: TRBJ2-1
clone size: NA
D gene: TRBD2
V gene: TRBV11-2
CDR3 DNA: TGTGCCAGCAGCCAGGGACTAGCGGGAAATGAGCAGTTCTTC
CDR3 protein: CASSQGLAGNEQFF

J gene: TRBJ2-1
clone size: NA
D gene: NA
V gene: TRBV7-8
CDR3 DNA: TGTGCCAGCAGCTTAAGGCCGGGGAGGAACAATGAGCAGTTCTTC
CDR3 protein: CASSLRPGRNNEQFF

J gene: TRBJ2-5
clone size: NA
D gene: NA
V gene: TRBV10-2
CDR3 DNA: TGCGCCAGCAGTGATCTGGGGCAAGAGACCCAGTACTTC
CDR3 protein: CASSDLGQETQYF

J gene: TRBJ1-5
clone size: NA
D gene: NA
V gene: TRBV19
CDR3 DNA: TGTGCCAGTAGTATCGTTGGCAGGGCGAGTCAGCCCCAGCATTTT
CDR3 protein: CASSIVGRASQPQHF

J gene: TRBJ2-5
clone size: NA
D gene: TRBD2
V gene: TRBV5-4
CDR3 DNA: TGTGCCAGCAGCTTGTATAGCGGGTCCCAAGAGACCCAGTACTTC
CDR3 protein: CASSLYSGSQETQYF

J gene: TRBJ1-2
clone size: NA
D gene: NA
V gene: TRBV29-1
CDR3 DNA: TGCAGCGGGACCCACGGGGGGGGTTATGGCTACACCTTC
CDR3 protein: CSGTHGGGYGYTF

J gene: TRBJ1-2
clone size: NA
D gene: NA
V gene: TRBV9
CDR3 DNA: TGTGCCAGCAGCAAGACAGGAGACACCTATGGCTACACCTTC
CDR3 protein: CASSKTGDTYGYTF

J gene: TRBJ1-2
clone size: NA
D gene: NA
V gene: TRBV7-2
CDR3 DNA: TGTGCCAGCAGCTTAGATAGGACAGTGAATGGCTACACCTTC
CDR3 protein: CASSLDRTVNGYTF

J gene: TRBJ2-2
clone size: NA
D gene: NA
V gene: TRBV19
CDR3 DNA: TGTGCCAGTAGTATTACCCCTAACACCGGGGAGCTGTTTTTT
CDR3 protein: CASSITPNTGELFF

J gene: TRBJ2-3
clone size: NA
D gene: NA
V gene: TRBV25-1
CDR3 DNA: TGTGCCAGCATAAGGTCGGATACGCAGTATTTT
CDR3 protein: CASIRSDTQYF

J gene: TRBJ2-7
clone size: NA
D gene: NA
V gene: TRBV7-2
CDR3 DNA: TGTGCCAGCAGCTTATCCTCGGGGAATCAAGGGTACGAGCAGTACTTC
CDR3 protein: CASSLSSGNQGYEQYF

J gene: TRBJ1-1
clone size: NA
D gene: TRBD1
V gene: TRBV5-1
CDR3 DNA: TGCGCCAGCAGTTCCGGACAGGGCCCAACTGAAGCTTTCTTT
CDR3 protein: CASSSGQGPTEAFF

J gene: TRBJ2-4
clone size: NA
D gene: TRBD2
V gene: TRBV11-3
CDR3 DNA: TGTGCCAGCAGCGAAGGACTAGCGGGAGGAGGAGACATTCAGTACTTC
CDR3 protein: CASSEGLAGGGDIQYF

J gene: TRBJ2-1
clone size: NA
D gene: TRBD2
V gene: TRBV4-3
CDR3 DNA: TGCGCCAGCAGCCATGGGACTAGTAACAATGAGCAGTTCTTC
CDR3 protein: CASSHGTSNNEQFF

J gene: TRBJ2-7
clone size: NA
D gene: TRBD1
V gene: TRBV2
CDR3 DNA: TGTGCCAGCAGCCGGGACAGGGCCTACGAGCAGTACTTC
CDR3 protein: CASSRDRAYEQYF

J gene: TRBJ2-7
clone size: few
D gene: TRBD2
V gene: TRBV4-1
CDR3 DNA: TGCGCCAGCAGCCAATTGACTAGCGGGAGTTCCTACGAGCAGTACTTC
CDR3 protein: CASSQLTSGSSYEQYF

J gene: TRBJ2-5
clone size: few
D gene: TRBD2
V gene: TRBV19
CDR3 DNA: TGTGCCAGTAGTCCGCCTTCGACTAGCGGGAAAGAGACCCAGTACTTC
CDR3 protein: CASSPPSTSGKETQYF

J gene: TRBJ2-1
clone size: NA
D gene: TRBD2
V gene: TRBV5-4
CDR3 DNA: TGTGCCAGCAGCTTGGACGGGACTAGCGCTCTACCGCTAAAATACAATGAGCAGTTCTTC
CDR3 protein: CASSLDGTSALPLKYNEQFF

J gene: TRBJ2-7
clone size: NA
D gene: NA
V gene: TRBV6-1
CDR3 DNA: TGTGCCAGCAGTGAAGGGAGGTCGCCCGGCCGGGTAGGTTACGAGCAGTACTTC
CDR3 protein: CASSEGRSPGRVGYEQYF

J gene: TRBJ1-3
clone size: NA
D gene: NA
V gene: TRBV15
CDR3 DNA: TGTGCCACCAGCAGACGACGGGACTCTGGAAACACCATATATTTT
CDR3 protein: CATSRRRDSGNTIYF